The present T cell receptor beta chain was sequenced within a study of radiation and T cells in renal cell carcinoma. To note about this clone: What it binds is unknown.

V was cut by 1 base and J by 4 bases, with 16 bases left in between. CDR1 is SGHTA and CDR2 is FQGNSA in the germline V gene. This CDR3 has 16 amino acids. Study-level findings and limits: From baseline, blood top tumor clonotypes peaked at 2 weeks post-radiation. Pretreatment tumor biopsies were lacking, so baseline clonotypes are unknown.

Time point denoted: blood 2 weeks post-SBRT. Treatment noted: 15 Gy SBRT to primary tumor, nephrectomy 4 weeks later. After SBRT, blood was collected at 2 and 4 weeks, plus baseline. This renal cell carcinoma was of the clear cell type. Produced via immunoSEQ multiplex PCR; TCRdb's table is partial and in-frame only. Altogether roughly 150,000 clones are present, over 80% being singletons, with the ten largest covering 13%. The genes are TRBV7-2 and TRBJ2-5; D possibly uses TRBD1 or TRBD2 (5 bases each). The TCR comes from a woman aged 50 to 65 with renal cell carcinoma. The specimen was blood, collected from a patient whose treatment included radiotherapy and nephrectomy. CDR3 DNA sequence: TGTGCCAGCAGCTTAGGGGACCTCCTTAGCCGAGAGACCCAGTACTTC. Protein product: CASSLGDLLSRETQYF.